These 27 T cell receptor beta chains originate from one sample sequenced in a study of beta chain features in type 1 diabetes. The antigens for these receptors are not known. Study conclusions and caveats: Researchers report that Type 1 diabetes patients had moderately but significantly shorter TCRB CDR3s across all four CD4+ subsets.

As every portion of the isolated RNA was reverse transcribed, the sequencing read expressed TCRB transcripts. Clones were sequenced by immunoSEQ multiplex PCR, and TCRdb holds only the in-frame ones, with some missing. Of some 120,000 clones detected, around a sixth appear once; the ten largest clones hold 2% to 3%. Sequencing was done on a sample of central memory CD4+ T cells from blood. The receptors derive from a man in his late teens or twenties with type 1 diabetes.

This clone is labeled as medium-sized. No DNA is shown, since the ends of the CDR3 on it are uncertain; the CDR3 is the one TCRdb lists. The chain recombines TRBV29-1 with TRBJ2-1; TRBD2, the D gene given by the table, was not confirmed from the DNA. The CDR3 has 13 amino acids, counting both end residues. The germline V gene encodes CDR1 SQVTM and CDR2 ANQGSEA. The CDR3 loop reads CSVGSGNGDPEFF.

CDR3 residues: CAISERLGGRQVLYGYTF. The CDR3 nucleotides are TGTGCCATCAGTGAGAGGCTTGGGGGTCGACAAGTGCTCTATGGCTACACCTTC. The chain joins TRBV10-3 to TRBJ1-2; possible D gene TRBD1, 5 bases. Trimming left V 2 bases short and J 4 bases short, with 23 bases between. This CDR3 has 18 residues. CDR1 ENHRY and CDR2 SYGVKD come from the germline V gene.

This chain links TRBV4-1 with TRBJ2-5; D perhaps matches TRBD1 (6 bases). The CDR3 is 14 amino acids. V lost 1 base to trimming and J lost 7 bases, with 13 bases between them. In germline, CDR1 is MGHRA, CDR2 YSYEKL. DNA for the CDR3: TGCGCCAGCAGCCAAGGGACGCCACAGGGGACCCAGTACTTC. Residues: CASSQGTPQGTQYF.

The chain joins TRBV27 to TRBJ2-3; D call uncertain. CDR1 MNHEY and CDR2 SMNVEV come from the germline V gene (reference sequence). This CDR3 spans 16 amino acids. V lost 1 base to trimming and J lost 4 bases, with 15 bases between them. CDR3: CASSLYGYGVADTQYF. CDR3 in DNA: TGTGCCAGCAGTTTATATGGGTATGGGGTCGCAGATACGCAGTATTTT.

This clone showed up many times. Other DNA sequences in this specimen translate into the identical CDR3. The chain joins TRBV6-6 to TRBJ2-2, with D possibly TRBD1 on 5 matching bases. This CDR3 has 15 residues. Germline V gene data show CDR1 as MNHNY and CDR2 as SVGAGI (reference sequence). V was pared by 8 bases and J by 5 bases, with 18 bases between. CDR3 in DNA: TGTGCCAGCTTATATGATAAGGGGCGGACCGGGGAGCTGTTTTTT. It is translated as CASLYDKGRTGELFF.

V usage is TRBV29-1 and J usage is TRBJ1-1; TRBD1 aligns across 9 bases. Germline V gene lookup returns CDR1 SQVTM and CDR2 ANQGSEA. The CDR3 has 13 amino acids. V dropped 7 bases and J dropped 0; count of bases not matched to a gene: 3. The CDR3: CSGTGGLNTEAFF. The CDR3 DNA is TGCAGCGGCACAGGGGGCTTGAACACTGAAGCTTTCTTT.

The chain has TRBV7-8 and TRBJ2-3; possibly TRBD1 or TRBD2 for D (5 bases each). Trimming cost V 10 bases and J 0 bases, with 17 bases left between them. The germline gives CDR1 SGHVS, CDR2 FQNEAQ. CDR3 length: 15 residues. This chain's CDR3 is CATFYRGDSTDTQYF. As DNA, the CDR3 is TGTGCCACCTTCTATCGGGGCGACAGCACAGATACGCAGTATTTT.

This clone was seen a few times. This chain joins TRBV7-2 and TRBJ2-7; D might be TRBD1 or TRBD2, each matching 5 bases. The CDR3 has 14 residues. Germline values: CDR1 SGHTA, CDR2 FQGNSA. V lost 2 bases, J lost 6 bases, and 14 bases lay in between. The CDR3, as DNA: TGTGCCAGCAGCTTATCCGAGGGGCTACGCGAGCAGTACTTC. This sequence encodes CASSLSEGLREQYF.

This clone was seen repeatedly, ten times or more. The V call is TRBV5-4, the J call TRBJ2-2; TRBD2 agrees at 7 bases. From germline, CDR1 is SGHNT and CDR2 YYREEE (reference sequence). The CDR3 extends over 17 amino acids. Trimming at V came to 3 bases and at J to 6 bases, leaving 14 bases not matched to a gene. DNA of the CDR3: TGTGCCAGCAGCTCCCTTAGAGCGGGATTAGCCCCCGGGGAGCTGTTTTTT. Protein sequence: CASSSLRAGLAPGELFF. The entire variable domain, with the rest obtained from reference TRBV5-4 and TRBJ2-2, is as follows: ETGVTQSPTHLIKTRGQQVTLRCSSQSGHNTVSWYQQALGQGPQFIFQYYREEENGRGNFPPRFSGLQFPNYSSELNVNALELDDSALYLCASSSLRAGLAPGELFFGEGSRLTVL.

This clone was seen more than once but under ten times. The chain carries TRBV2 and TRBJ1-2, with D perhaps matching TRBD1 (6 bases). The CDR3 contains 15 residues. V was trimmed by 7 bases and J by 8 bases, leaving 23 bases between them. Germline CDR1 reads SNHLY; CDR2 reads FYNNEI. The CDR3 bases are TGTGCCAGCACCGGCAAGGGGGTCGGAGGGACCGGCTACACCTTC. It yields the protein CASTGKGVGGTGYTF.

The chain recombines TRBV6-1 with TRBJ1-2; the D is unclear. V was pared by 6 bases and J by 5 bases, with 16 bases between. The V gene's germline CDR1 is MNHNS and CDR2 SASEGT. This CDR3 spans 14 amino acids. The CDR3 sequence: CASRFAQTTYGYTF. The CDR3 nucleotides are TGTGCCAGCAGATTTGCCCAGACGACGTATGGCTACACCTTC.

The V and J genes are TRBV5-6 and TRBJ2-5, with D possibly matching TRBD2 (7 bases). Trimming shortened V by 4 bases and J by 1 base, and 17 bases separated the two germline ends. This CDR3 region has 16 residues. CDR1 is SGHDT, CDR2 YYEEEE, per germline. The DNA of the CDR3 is TGTGCCAGCAGCCCCGCGGGGGCAACCTTCCAAGAGACCCAGTACTTC. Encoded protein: CASSPAGATFQETQYF.

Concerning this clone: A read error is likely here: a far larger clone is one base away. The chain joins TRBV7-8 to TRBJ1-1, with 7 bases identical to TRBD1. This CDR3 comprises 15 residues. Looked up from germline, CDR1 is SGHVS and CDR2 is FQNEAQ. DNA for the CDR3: TGTTCCAGCAGCTTAGTAGCAGGGGGAAGTACTGAAGCTTTCTTT. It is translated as CSSSLVAGGSTEAFF. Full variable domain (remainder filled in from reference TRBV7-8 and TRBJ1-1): GAGVSQSPRYKVAKRGQDVALRCDPISGHVSLFWYQQALGQGPEFLTYFQNEAQLDKSGLPSDRFFAERPEGSVSTLKIQRTQQEDSAVYLCSSSLVAGGSTEAFFGQGTRLTVV.

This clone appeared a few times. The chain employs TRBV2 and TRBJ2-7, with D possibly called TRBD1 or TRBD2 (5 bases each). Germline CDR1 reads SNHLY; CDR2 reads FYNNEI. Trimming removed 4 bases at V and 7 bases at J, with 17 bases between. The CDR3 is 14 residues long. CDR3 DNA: TGTGCCAGCAGTGTGACCGGGGTCCAGGGTGAGCAGTACTTC. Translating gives CASSVTGVQGEQYF.

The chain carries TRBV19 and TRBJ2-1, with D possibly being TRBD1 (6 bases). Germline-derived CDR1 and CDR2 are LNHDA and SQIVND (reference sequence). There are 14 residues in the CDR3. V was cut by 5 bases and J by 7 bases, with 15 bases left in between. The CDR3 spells CASSAPRDINEQFF. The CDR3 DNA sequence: TGTGCCAGTAGTGCGCCCCGGGACATAAATGAGCAGTTCTTC.

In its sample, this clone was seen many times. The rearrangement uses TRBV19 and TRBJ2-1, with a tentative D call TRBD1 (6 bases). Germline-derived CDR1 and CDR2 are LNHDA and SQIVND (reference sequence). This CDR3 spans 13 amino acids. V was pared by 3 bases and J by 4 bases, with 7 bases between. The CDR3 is CASSIGQYNEQFF. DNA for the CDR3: TGTGCCAGTAGTATCGGACAGTACAATGAGCAGTTCTTC.

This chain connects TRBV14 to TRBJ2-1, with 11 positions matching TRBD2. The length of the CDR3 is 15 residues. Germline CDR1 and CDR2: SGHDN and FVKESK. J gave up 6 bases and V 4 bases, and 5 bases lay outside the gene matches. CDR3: CASSPGLAALNEQFF. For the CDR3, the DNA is TGTGCCAGCAGCCCGGGACTAGCGGCCCTCAATGAGCAGTTCTTC.

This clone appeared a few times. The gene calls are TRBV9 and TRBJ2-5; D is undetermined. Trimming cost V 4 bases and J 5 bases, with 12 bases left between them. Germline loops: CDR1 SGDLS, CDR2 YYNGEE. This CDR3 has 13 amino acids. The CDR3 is CASSPEEGETQYF. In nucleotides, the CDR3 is TGTGCCAGCAGCCCAGAGGAAGGGGAGACCCAGTACTTC.

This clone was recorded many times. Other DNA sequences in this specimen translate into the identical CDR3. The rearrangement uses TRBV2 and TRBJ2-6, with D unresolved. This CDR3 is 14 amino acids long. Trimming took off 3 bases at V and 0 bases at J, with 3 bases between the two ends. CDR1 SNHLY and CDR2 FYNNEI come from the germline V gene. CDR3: CASSDGSGANVLTF. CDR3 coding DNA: TGTGCCAGCAGTGACGGCTCTGGGGCCAACGTCCTGACTTTC. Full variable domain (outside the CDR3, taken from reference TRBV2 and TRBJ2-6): EPEVTQTPSHQVTQMGQEVILRCVPISNHLYFYWYRQILGQKVEFLVSFYNNEISEKSEIFDDQFSVERPDGSNFTLKIRSTKLEDSAMYFCASSDGSGANVLTFGAGSRLTVL.

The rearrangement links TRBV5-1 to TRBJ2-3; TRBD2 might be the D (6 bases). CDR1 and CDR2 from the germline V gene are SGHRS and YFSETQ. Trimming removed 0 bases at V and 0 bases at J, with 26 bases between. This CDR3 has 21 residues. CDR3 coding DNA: TGCGCCAGCAGCTTGGAGTTCGGGGCGGGAAGACCTTTGTCTAGCACAGATACGCAGTATTTT. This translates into CASSLEFGAGRPLSSTDTQYF.

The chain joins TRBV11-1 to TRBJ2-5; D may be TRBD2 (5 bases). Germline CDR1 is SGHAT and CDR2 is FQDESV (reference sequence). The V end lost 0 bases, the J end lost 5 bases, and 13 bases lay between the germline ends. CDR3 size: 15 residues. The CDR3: CASSLALADSETQYF. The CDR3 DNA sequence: TGTGCCAGCAGCTTAGCGCTAGCTGATTCGGAGACCCAGTACTTC.

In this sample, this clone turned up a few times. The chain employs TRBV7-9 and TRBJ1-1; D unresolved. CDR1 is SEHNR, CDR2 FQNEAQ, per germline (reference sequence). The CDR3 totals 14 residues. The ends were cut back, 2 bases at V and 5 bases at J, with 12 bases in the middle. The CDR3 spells CASSLSVAWTEAFF. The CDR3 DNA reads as TGTGCCAGCAGCTTATCGGTTGCATGGACTGAAGCTTTCTTT.

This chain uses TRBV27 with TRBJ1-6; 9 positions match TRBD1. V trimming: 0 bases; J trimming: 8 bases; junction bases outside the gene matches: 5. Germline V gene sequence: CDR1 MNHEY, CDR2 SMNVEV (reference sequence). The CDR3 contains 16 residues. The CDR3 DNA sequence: TGTGCCAGCAGTTTATCGTACAGGGGGCGTGATTCACCCCTCCACTTT. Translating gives CASSLSYRGRDSPLHF.

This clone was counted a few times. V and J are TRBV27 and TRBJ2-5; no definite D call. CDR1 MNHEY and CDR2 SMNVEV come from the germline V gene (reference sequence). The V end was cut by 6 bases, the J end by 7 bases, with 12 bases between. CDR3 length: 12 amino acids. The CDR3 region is CASSSTTGTQYF. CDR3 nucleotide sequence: TGTGCCAGCAGCTCTACCACCGGGACCCAGTACTTC.

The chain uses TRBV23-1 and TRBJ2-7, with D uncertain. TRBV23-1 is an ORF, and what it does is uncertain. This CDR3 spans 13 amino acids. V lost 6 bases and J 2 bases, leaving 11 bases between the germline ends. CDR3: CASRFVWTYEQYF. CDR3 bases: TGCGCCAGCAGGTTCGTGTGGACCTACGAGCAGTACTTC.

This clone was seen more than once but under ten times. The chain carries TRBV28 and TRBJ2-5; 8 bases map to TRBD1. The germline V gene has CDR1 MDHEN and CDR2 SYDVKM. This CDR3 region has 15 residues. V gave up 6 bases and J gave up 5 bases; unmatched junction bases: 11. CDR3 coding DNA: TGTGCCAGCAGCTCCCCCTCAGGGGGCGCCGAGACCCAGTACTTC. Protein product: CASSSPSGGAETQYF.

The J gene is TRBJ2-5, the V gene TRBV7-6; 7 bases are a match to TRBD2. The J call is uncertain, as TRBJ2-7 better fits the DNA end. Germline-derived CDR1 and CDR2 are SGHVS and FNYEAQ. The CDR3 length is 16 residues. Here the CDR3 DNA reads TGTGCCAGCAGCTTAATGGCGGGAGACCAGGGCTACGAGCAGTACTTC. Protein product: CASSLMAGDQGYEQYF.